This entry concerns a single TCR beta chain. In the authors' methods: From reference gene primer amplification, estimates of nucleated cell counts were derived. Produced via immunoSEQ multiplex PCR; TCRdb's table is partial and in-frame only. V and J calls and clone size are given by that table; D and trimming were obtained from the DNA. The table has about 75,000 clones, 60% to 85% seen once; the top ten hold approximately 5%. The entry originates in a study of blood T cell repertoires in COVID-19. About the study: Samples representing acute and convalescent COVID-19 were sourced from the United States, Italy and Spain. T cells, B-cell-depleted T cells, or PBMCs supplied cDNA or gDNA.

The TCR sequence derives from a woman aged 80 or older with active or convalescent COVID-19. The specimen sequenced was peripheral blood.

The CDR3 DNA reads TGTGCCAGCAGCCGAAGAGCGGGGGAGATAAAGGGCACAGATACGCAGTATTTT. Translated, it gives CASSRRAGEIKGTDTQYF. The chain is built from TRBV5-6 and TRBJ2-3, with 8 bases fitting TRBD2. The germline V gene encodes CDR1 SGHDT and CDR2 YYEEEE. V was pared by 4 bases and J by 1 base, with 14 bases of the junction left unmatched. The CDR3 sequence is 18 residues long.